This T cell receptor (beta chain) was sequenced in a study of PD-1 blockade in classical Hodgkin lymphoma. There are 14 residues in the CDR3. Trimming took 3 bases from V and 2 from J, leaving 10 bases between them. Germline assignment: CDR1 MNHNS and CDR2 SASEGT. Generated by immunoSEQ multiplex PCR, the TCRdb table keeps only in-frame clones and is missing some. The sample lists around 14,000 clones; 70% to 90% were seen once. Every patient was affected by relapse after autologous stem cell transplantation, while exposure to brentuximab vedotin was not uniform. Sample: peripheral blood mononuclear cells (PBMCs), taken at baseline. The V call is TRBV6-1, the J call TRBJ1-2; D is undetermined. This TCR derives from a human donor with classical Hodgkin lymphoma. The CDR3 here is CASSERYLNYGYTF. The CDR3 DNA is TGTGCCAGCAGTGAGCGCTACCTCAACTATGGCTACACCTTC.